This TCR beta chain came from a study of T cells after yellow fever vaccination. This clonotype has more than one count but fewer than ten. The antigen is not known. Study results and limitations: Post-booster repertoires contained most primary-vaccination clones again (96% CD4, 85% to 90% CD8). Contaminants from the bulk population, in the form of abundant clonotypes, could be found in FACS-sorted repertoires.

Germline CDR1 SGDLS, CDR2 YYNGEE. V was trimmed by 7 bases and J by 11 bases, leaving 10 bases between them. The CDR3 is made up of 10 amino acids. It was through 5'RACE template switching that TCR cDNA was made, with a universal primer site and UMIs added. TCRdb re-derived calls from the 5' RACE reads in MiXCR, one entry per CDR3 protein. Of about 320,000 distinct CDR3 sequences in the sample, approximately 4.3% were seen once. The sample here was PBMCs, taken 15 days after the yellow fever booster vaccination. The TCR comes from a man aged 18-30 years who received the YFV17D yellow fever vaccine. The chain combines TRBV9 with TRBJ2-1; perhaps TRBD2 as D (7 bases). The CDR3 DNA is TGTGCCAGCGGGGGGGCAAAGCAGTTCTTC. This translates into CASGGAKQFF.